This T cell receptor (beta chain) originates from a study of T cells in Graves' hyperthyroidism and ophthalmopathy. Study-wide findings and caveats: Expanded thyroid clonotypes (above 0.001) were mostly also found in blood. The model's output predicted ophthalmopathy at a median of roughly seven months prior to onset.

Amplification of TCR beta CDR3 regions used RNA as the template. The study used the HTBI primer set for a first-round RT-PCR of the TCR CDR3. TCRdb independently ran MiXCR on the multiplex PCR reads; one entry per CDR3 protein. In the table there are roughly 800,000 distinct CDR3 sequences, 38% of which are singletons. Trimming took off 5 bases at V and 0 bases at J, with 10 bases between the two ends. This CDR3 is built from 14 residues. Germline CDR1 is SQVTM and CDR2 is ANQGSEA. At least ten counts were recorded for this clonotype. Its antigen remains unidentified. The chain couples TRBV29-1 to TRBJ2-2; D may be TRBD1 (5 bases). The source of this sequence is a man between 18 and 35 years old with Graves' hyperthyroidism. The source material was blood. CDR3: CSVTGLTNTGELFF. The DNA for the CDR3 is TGCAGCGTTACAGGCCTGACGAACACCGGGGAGCTGTTTTTT.